Below are 13 T cell receptor beta chains sequenced from a single sample in a study of T cell responses to AZD1222 COVID-19 vaccine. Method: immunoSEQ multiplex PCR; TCRdb's copy keeps in-frame clones and lacks some. Found here are some 150,000 clones, approximately 89% of them singletons; the top ten hold approximately 3.1%. The source material was peripheral blood, sampled on day 0 of MenACWY control vaccination. Source of these receptors: an adult in good health.

This chain joins TRBV3-1 (or the pseudogene TRBV3-2) and TRBJ2-3, with 12 bases matching TRBD2. CDR1 and CDR2 from the germline V gene are LGHDT and YNNKEL (reference sequence). Trimming took 3 bases from V and 7 from J; bases not matched to a gene: 2. CDR3 length equals 14 residues. The CDR3 spells CASSQTSGGYTQYF. In DNA, the CDR3 is TGTGCCAGCAGCCAGACTAGCGGGGGATATACGCAGTATTTT.

The chain combines TRBV2 with TRBJ2-1; 13 positions match TRBD2. In germline, CDR1 is SNHLY, CDR2 FYNNEI. V lost 5 bases, J lost 2 bases, and 6 bases stayed unmatched. The CDR3 is 17 amino acids. DNA of the CDR3: TGTGCCAGCAGTAGGACTAGCGGGAGAACCGCCTACAATGAGCAGTTCTTC. It codes for CASSRTSGRTAYNEQFF.

The chain employs TRBV11-2 and TRBJ1-2; D gene unclear. V dropped 3 bases and J dropped 1 base, with 9 bases sitting between them. Germline V gives CDR1 SGHAT, CDR2 FQNNGV. This CDR3 spans 14 amino acids. The CDR3 DNA reads as TGTGCCAGCAGCTTCGAACCGATTAACTATGGCTACACCTTC. Residues: CASSFEPINYGYTF.

The rearrangement joins TRBV7-2 to TRBJ2-7; 11 bases line up with TRBD2. CDR3 length equals 15 residues. The trim removed 3 bases at V and 3 bases at J, leaving 4 bases unmatched. Germline CDR1 SGHTA, CDR2 FQGNSA. DNA of the CDR3: TGTGCCAGCAGCTTTCCGACTAGCGGGAACTACGAGCAGTACTTC. Residues: CASSFPTSGNYEQYF.

The chain uses TRBV11-2 and TRBJ2-7; 7 bases line up with TRBD1. Per the germline V gene, CDR1 is SGHAT and CDR2 is FQNNGV. The CDR3 extends over 15 amino acids. The trim removed 1 base at V and 3 bases at J, leaving 6 bases unmatched. The DNA of the CDR3 is TGTGCCAGCAGCTTAGCCGGGACAGCAGTCTACGAGCAGTACTTC. It codes for CASSLAGTAVYEQYF.

This chain uses TRBV7-9 with TRBJ1-1; 7 nucleotides line up with TRBD1. This CDR3 spans 14 amino acids. Germline V gene sequence: CDR1 SEHNR, CDR2 FQNEAQ (reference sequence). V trimming: 5 bases; J trimming: 3 bases; junction bases outside the gene matches: 6. The CDR3 protein is CASSDRVGDTEAFF. CDR3 in DNA: TGTGCCAGCAGCGACAGGGTAGGAGACACTGAAGCTTTCTTT.

This chain uses TRBV6-5 with TRBJ1-6, with TRBD1 as a possible D gene (6 bases). Trimming took 1 base from V and 6 from J, leaving 10 bases between them. This CDR3 spans 15 amino acids. Germline CDR1 and CDR2: MNHEY and SVGAGI. DNA of the CDR3: TGTGCCAGCAGTTACTTGCAGGGGAGTAATTCACCCCTCCACTTT. It specifies CASSYLQGSNSPLHF.

The chain recombines TRBV19 with TRBJ1-6; tentative D call: TRBD1 (6 bases). The germline V and J ends were trimmed by 4 bases and 7 bases, with 20 bases remaining between them. CDR3 length equals 17 residues. Germline CDR1 and CDR2: LNHDA and SQIVND (reference sequence). CDR3 sequence: CASSKSTGSYKNSPLHF. The CDR3 DNA reads as TGTGCCAGTAGTAAATCAACAGGGAGCTATAAGAATTCACCCCTCCACTTT.

The chain is built from TRBV28 and TRBJ2-7; 7 nucleotides align to TRBD1. Germline CDR1 reads MDHEN; CDR2 reads SYDVKM. The junction had 7 bases not matched to a gene; V was cut back by 7 bases and J by 1 base. CDR3 length: 14 residues. Written as DNA, the CDR3 is TGTGCCAGCATAAGACTGGGACAGTCCTACGAGCAGTACTTC. Protein sequence: CASIRLGQSYEQYF. Based on the CDR3 plus reference TRBV28 and TRBJ2-7, the full variable domain is DVKVTQSSRYLVKRTGEKVFLECVQDMDHENMFWYRQDPGLGLRLIYFSYDVKMKEKGDIPEGYSVSREKKERFSLILESASTNQTSMYLCASIRLGQSYEQYFGPGTRLTVT.

The CDR3, as DNA: TGCGCCAGCAGCCAAGCCCCCACTAGCGCGAAGGGGTCAGATACGCAGTATTTT. As protein: CASSQAPTSAKGSDTQYF. This sequence joins TRBV4-3 and TRBJ2-3; 7 bases agree with TRBD2. Germline trimming cut 1 base from V and 4 bases from J; bases unmatched to any gene: 14. CDR3 length: 18 amino acids. Germline CDR1 is LGHNA and CDR2 is YSLEER.

The J gene is TRBJ1-3, the V gene TRBV4-1; D possibly corresponds to TRBD1 (5 bases). The CDR3 is 16 residues long. Trimming stripped 0 bases from V and 1 base from J, with 10 bases between. The germline gives CDR1 MGHRA, CDR2 YSYEKL. The CDR3: CASSQDDSRSGNTIYF. CDR3 DNA sequence: TGCGCCAGCAGCCAAGATGACAGCAGATCTGGAAACACCATATATTTT.

The chain combines TRBV13 with TRBJ2-2; 11 bases are a match to TRBD2. Germline V gene data show CDR1 as PRHDT and CDR2 as FYEKMQ (reference sequence). This CDR3 is 16 amino acids long. V lost 8 bases to trimming and J lost 3 bases; unmatched junction nucleotides: 8. As DNA, the CDR3 is TGTGCCAGCGCCTTTAGCGGGAGGGCCGACACCGGGGAGCTGTTTTTT. Translation gives CASAFSGRADTGELFF.

The rearrangement joins TRBV5-1 to TRBJ1-2; D may be TRBD1 (6 bases). The V end was cut by 4 bases, the J end by 14 bases, with 33 bases between. The CDR3 contains 17 residues. In germline, CDR1 is SGHRS, CDR2 YFSETQ. CDR3 coding DNA: TGCGCCAGCAGCCCCCGGATTTTGACAGGCGCCCGGAGGGTTTCTACCTTC. This codes for CASSPRILTGARRVSTF. The variable domain in full, with the rest retrieved from reference TRBV5-1 and TRBJ1-2, is KAGVTQTPRYLIKTRGQQVTLSCSPISGHRSVSWYQQTPGQGLQFLFEYFSETQRNKGNFPGRFSGRQFSNSRSEMNVSTLELGDSALYLCASSPRILTGARRVSTFGSGTRLTVV.